What follows describes a single T cell receptor (beta chain). The data were obtained in a study of blood T cell repertoires in COVID-19. Participant-given clinical history determined each cohort assignment. In the authors' workflow: Amplifying reference gene primers gave estimates of nucleated cell counts. Sequenced by immunoSEQ multiplex PCR; TCRdb stores in-frame clones only, minus some. V and J calls and clone size are given by that table; D and trimming were obtained from the DNA. Among hundreds of thousands of clones listed, under 90% were seen once. This TCR came from a woman in her 30s with acute COVID-19. The sequenced sample consisted of PBMCs or T cells enriched from blood (not recorded which).

DNA of the CDR3: TGTGCCAGTAGCCATAGCGGGGCATCGGATACGCAGTATTTT. This translates into CASSHSGASDTQYF. The chain carries TRBV19 and TRBJ2-3, with TRBD2 matching over 8 bases. Germline lookup yields CDR1 LNHDA and CDR2 SQIVND (reference sequence). The CDR3 has 14 amino acids. The V and J ends lost 6 bases and 6 bases, in that order; junction bases with no gene match: 8. Filled out from reference TRBV19 and TRBJ2-3, the complete variable domain reads DGGITQSPKYLFRKEGQNVTLSCEQNLNHDAMYWYRQDPGQGLRLIYYSQIVNDFQKGDIAEGYSVSREKKESFPLTVTSAQKNPTAFYLCASSHSGASDTQYFGPGTRLTVL.